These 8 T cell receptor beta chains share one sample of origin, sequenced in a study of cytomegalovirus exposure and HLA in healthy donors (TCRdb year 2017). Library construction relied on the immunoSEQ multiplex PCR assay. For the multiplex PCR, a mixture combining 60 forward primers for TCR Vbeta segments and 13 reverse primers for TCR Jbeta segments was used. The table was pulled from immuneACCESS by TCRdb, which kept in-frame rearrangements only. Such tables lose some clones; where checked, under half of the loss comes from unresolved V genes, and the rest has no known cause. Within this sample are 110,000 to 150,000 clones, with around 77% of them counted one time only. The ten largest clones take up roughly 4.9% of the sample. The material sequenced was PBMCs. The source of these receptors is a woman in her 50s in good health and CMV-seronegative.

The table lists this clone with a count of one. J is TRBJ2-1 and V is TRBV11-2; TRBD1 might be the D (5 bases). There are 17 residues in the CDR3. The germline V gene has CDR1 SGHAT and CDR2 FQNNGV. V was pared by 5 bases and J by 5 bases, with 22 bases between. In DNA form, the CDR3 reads TGTGCCAGCAGCCTTCTCCCCAGGGATCCGGACAACAATGAGCAGTTCTTC. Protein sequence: CASSLLPRDPDNNEQFF.

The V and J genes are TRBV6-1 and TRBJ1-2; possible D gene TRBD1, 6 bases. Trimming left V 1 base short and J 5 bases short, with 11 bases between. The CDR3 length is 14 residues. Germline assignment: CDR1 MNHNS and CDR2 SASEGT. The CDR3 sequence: CASSEGRTGYGYTF. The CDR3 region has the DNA TGTGCCAGCAGTGAAGGGCGAACAGGGTATGGCTACACCTTC.

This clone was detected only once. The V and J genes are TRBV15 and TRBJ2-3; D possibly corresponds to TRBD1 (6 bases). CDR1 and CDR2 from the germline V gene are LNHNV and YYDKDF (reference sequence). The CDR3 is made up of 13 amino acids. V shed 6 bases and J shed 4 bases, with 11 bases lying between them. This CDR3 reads CATSRGLSDTQYF. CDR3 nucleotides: TGTGCCACCAGTAGGGGGTTGTCAGATACGCAGTATTTT.

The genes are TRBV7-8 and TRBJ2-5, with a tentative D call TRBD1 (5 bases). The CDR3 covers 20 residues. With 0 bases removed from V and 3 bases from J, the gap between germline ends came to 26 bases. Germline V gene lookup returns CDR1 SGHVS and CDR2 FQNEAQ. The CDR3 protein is CASSLAPLTLWGLPKETQYF. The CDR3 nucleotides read TGTGCCAGCAGCTTAGCCCCATTAACATTGTGGGGCCTACCCAAAGAGACCCAGTACTTC.

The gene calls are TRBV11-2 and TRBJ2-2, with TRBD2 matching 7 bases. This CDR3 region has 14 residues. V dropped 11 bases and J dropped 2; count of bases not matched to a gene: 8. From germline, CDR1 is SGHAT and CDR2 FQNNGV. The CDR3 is CASQAGLNTGELFF. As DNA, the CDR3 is TGTGCCTCCCAAGCGGGGCTAAACACCGGGGAGCTGTTTTTT.

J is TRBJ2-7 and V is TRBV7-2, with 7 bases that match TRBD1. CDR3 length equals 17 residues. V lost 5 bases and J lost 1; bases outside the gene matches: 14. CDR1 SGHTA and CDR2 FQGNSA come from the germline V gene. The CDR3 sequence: CASSPYRWGQSSYEQYF. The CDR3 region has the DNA TGTGCCAGCAGCCCATATAGGTGGGGACAGTCTTCCTACGAGCAGTACTTC.

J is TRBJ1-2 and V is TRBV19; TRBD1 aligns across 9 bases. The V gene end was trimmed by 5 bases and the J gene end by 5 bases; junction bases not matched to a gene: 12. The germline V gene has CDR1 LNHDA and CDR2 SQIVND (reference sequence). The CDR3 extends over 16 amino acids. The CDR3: CASSFRDRVLGYGYTF. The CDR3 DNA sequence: TGTGCCAGTAGTTTCCGGGACAGGGTTTTAGGGTATGGCTACACCTTC.

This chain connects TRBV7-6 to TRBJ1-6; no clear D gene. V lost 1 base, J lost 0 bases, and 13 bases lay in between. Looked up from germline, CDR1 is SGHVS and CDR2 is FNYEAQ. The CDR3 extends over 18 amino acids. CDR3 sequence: CASSLEASGSSYNSPLHF. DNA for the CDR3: TGTGCCAGCAGCTTAGAGGCCTCGGGGAGCTCCTATAATTCACCCCTCCACTTT.